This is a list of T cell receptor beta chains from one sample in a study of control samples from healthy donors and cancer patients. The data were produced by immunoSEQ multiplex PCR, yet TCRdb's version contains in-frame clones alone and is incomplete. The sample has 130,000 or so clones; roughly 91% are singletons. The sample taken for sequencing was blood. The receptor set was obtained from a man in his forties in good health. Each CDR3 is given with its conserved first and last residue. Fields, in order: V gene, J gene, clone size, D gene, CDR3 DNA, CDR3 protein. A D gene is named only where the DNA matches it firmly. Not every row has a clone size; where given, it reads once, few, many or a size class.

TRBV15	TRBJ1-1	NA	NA	TGTGCCACCAGCCCAGGGGAGACTGAAGCTTTCTTT	CATSPGETEAFF
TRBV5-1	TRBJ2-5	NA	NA	TGCGCCAGCAGCCGGGGGGCAGGGGGCGACCAAGAGACCCAGTACTTC	CASSRGAGGDQETQYF
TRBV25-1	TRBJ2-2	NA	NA	TGTGCCAGCATTGGGTATGACACCGGGGAGCTGTTTTTT	CASIGYDTGELFF
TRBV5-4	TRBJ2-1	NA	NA	TGTGCCAGCAGCCAACAGAGCTCCTACAATGAGCAGTTCTTC	CASSQQSSYNEQFF
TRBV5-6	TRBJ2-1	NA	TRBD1	TGTGCCAGCAGCTTTCGGGACAGGACCTACAATGAGCAGTTCTTC	CASSFRDRTYNEQFF
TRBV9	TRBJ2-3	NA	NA	TGTGCCAGCAGCGTAGTAGATACGCAGTATTTT	CASSVVDTQYF
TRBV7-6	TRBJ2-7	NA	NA	TGTGCCAGCAGCTTAACCGGGACACTAAGCTCCTACGAGCAGTACTTC	CASSLTGTLSSYEQYF
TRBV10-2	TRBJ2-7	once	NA	TGCGCCAGCAGTGATTTTTTGGCAGGGTCCTACGAGCAGTACTTC	CASSDFLAGSYEQYF
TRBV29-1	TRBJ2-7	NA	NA	TGCAGCGTTGAAGAATTTTCTGGCGGGGGCAGGGGGGCCGAGCAGTACTTC	CSVEEFSGGGRGAEQYF
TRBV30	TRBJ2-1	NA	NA	TGTGCCTGGAGTGGACAGGCCGAAGGGAGCTCCTACAATGAGCAGTTCTTC	CAWSGQAEGSSYNEQFF
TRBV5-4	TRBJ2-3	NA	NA	TGTGCCAGCAGCCCCGCCGGTTGGGGGGCACGCACAGATACGCAGTATTTT	CASSPAGWGARTDTQYF
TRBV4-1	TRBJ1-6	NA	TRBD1	TGCGCCAGCAGCCAAGATCGAGGGAGGCAGGGGGCTCGGTCCTATAATTCACCCCTCCACTTT	CASSQDRGRQGARSYNSPLHF